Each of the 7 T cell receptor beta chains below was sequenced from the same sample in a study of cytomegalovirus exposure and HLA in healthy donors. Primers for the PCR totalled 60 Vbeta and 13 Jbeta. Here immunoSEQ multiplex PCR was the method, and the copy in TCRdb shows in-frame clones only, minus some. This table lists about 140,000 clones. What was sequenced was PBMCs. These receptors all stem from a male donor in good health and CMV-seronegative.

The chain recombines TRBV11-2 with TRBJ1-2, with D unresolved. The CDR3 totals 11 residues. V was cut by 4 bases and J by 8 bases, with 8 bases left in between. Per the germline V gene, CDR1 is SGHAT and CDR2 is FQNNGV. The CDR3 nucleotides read TGTGCCAGCAGCTCCTCCGGGGGCTACACCTTC. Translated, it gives CASSSSGGYTF.

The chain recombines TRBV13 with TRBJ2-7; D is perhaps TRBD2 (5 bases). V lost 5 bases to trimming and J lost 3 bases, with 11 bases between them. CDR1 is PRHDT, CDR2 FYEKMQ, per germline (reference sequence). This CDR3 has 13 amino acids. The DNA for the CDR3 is TGTGCCAGCAGCCTTAAGCGGCGCTACGAGCAGTACTTC. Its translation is CASSLKRRYEQYF. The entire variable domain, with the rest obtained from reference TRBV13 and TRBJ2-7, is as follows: AAGVIQSPRHLIKEKRETATLKCYPIPRHDTVYWYQQGPGQDPQFLISFYEKMQSDKGSIPDRFSAQQFSDYHSELNMSSLELGDSALYFCASSLKRRYEQYFGPGTRLTVT.

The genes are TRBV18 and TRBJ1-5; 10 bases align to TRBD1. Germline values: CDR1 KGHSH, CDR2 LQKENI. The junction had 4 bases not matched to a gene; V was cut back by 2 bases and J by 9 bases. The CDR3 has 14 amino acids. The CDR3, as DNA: TGTGCCAGCTCACCAGGGGACAGGGGACCGCCCCAGCATTTT. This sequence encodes CASSPGDRGPPQHF.

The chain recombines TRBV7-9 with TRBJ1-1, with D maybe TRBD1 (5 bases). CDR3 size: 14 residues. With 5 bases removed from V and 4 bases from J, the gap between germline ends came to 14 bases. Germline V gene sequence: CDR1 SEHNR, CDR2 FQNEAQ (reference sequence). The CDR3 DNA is TGTGCCAGCAGCCCCGATTCAGGGATCACTGAAGCTTTCTTT. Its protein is CASSPDSGITEAFF.

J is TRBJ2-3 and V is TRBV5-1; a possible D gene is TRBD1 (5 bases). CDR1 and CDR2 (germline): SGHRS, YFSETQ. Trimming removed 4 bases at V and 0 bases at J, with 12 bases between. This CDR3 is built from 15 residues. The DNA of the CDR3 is TGCGCCAGCAGCCCCTTTGGGGCGAGCACAGATACGCAGTATTTT. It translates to CASSPFGASTDTQYF.

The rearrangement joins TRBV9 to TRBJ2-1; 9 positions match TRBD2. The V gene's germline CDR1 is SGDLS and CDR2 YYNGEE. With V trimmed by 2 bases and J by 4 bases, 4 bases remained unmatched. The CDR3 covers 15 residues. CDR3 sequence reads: CASSVLAGLYNEQFF. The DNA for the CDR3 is TGTGCCAGCAGCGTCCTAGCGGGGCTGTACAATGAGCAGTTCTTC.

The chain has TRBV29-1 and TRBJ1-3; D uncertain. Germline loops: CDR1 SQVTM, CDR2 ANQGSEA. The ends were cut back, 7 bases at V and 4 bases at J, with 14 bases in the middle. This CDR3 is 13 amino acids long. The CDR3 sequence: CSALRGGGNTIYF. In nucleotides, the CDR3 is TGCAGCGCCCTCCGAGGAGGGGGAAACACCATATATTTT.